The 18 T cell receptor beta chains given below trace back to one sample, sequenced in a study of OX40 agonist ivuxolimab in advanced cancers. The table came from immunoSEQ multiplex PCR; TCRdb's copy has only in-frame clones and leaves some out. Of over 50,000 clones listed, about 91% were seen once; the top ten hold under 20%. The input for sequencing was CD4+ or CD8+ T cells sorted from blood, taken in a trial of the OX40 agonist ivuxolimab. The receptors shown here come from an adult with an advanced solid tumor such as melanoma, head and neck, liver or kidney cancer.

The genes are TRBV21-1 and TRBJ2-5. TRBV21-1 is given as a pseudogene. The CDR3 contains 15 residues. CDR3 sequence (DNA): TGTGCCAGCAGCAAATATTGGGTGGGTATAGAGACCCAGTACTTC. It codes for CASSKYWVGIETQYF.

The rearrangement joins TRBV15 to TRBJ1-1; 7 nucleotides agree with TRBD1. This CDR3 is built from 15 residues. V was clipped by 1 base and J by 4 bases; unmatched bases: 6. Germline CDR1 is LNHNV and CDR2 is YYDKDF (reference sequence). The CDR3 loop is CATSRVTGPSTEAFF. The CDR3 bases are TGTGCCACCAGCAGAGTGACAGGGCCTAGCACTGAAGCTTTCTTT.

The genes are TRBV6-1 and TRBJ1-2, with a weak D call TRBD1 (5 bases). The CDR3 consists of 13 residues. The ends were cut back, 3 bases at V and 6 bases at J, with 11 bases in the middle. Per the germline V gene, CDR1 is MNHNS and CDR2 is SASEGT. In DNA, the CDR3 is TGTGCCAGCAGTGATGGAGCAGGGAATGGCTACACCTTC. Protein sequence: CASSDGAGNGYTF.

The chain links TRBV28 to TRBJ2-2; no clear D gene. The CDR3 runs 13 residues. Trimming took off 2 bases at V and 5 bases at J, with 6 bases between the two ends. Germline V gene lookup returns CDR1 MDHEN and CDR2 SYDVKM. CDR3 DNA sequence: TGTGCCAGCAGTTTACAGGAAACCGGGGAGCTGTTTTTT. As protein: CASSLQETGELFF.

The J gene is TRBJ2-7, the V gene TRBV30, with TRBD2 matching over 7 bases. The CDR3 is 12 amino acids. Germline V lookup: CDR1 GTSNPN, CDR2 SVGIG (reference sequence). J was trimmed by 5 bases and V by 1 base; bases with no gene match: 2. This chain's CDR3 is CAWSGGGDEQYF. CDR3 DNA: TGTGCCTGGAGTGGGGGGGGAGACGAGCAGTACTTC.

The rearrangement links TRBV9 to TRBJ2-2; 7 bases match TRBD2. CDR3 length: 15 residues. Germline CDR1 reads SGDLS; CDR2 reads YYNGEE. The junction had 5 bases not matched to a gene; V was cut back by 0 bases and J by 6 bases. The CDR3 bases are TGTGCCAGCAGCGTAGACACTAGCGCGTCCGGGGAGCTGTTTTTT. Amino acid sequence: CASSVDTSASGELFF. The whole variable domain, filled in from reference TRBV9 and TRBJ2-2, reads DSGVTQTPKHLITATGQRVTLRCSPRSGDLSVYWYQQSLDQGLQFLIQYYNGEERAKGNILERFSAQQFPDLHSELNLSSLELGDSALYFCASSVDTSASGELFFGEGSRLTVL.

The genes are TRBV5-6 and TRBJ2-3, with 10 bases identical to TRBD1. Germline loops: CDR1 SGHDT, CDR2 YYEEEE. The CDR3 runs 18 residues. V was pared by 2 bases and J by 1 base, with 10 bases of the junction left unmatched. The CDR3 nucleotides read TGTGCCAGCAGCTTCCCTCCGGGACAGGGGACGGGCACAGATACGCAGTATTTT. Residues: CASSFPPGQGTGTDTQYF. The full variable domain, completed using reference TRBV5-6 and TRBJ2-3, is DAGVTQSPTHLIKTRGQQVTLRCSPKSGHDTVSWYQQALGQGPQFIFQYYEEEERQRGNFPDRFSGHQFPNYSSELNVNALLLGDSALYLCASSFPPGQGTGTDTQYFGPGTRLTVL.

This clone was recorded only once. The chain combines TRBV19 with TRBJ2-3, with TRBD2 matching over 12 bases. Trimming at V came to 5 bases and at J to 5 bases, leaving 8 bases not matched to a gene. The germline V gene encodes CDR1 LNHDA and CDR2 SQIVND (reference sequence). This CDR3 is built from 16 residues. In DNA, the CDR3 is TGTGCCAGTAGTGAGACTAGCGGGAGTCTTGGAGATACGCAGTATTTT. This encodes CASSETSGSLGDTQYF.

The chain employs TRBV27 and TRBJ1-2; 8 bases are shared with TRBD1. The CDR3 contains 15 residues. V dropped 3 bases and J dropped 6; count of bases not matched to a gene: 9. Germline CDR1 reads MNHEY; CDR2 reads SMNVEV (reference sequence). The DNA of the CDR3 is TGTGCCAGCAGTTTTTCCACAGGGGGATCGAATGGCTACACCTTC. Protein: CASSFSTGGSNGYTF.

This sequence joins TRBV28 and TRBJ2-1; 7 positions match TRBD2. The CDR3 is 14 amino acids. The V gene end was trimmed by 9 bases and the J gene end by 2 bases; junction bases not matched to a gene: 7. Germline loops: CDR1 MDHEN, CDR2 SYDVKM. The CDR3 region is CASGGESAYNEQFF. As DNA, the CDR3 is TGTGCCAGTGGGGGGGAGTCCGCCTACAATGAGCAGTTCTTC.

Only one count was recorded for this clone. V is TRBV11-3 and J is TRBJ2-5; TRBD1 aligns across 10 bases. This CDR3 is built from 20 residues. Germline V gives CDR1 SGHNT, CDR2 YENEEA. V gave up 1 base and J gave up 4 bases; unmatched junction bases: 18. The CDR3 nucleotides read TGTGCCAGCAGCTTAGGATACCCGGGACAGGGGACCTCTGGGATAGAGACCCAGTACTTC. Translated: CASSLGYPGQGTSGIETQYF.

Written as DNA, the CDR3 is TGTGCCAGTAGTATCCAGGCCTCCTACAATGAGCAGTTCTTC. Protein sequence: CASSIQASYNEQFF. The chain has TRBV19 and TRBJ2-1, with no clear D. The CDR3 covers 14 residues. CDR1 LNHDA and CDR2 SQIVND come from the germline V gene (reference sequence). V gave up 3 bases and J gave up 0 bases, with 6 bases separating them.

The V and J genes are TRBV7-9 and TRBJ2-3, with TRBD2 matching 9 bases. The CDR3 has 15 amino acids. The V and J ends lost 5 bases and 7 bases, in that order; junction bases with no gene match: 10. Per the germline V gene, CDR1 is SEHNR and CDR2 is FQNEAQ (reference sequence). The CDR3 DNA sequence: TGTGCCAGCAGCCCGGGGCGGGAGGGCTGGAATACGCAGTATTTT. Amino acid sequence: CASSPGREGWNTQYF.

The table lists this clone with a few counts. The chain employs TRBV9 and TRBJ1-3; no firm D call. V was trimmed by 3 bases and J by 0 bases, leaving 10 bases between them. This CDR3 has 15 amino acids. Germline assignment: CDR1 SGDLS and CDR2 YYNGEE. This CDR3 reads CASSAGLASGNTIYF. The CDR3 DNA reads TGTGCCAGCAGCGCGGGCCTTGCCTCTGGAAACACCATATATTTT.

The J gene is TRBJ1-4, the V gene TRBV13; the match to TRBD1 covers 8 bases. V lost 4 bases and J lost 9; bases outside the gene matches: 7. CDR1 is PRHDT, CDR2 FYEKMQ, per germline (reference sequence). The CDR3 loop spans 14 amino acids. The CDR3 sequence is CASSSQGGLKKLFF. The CDR3 DNA reads TGTGCCAGCAGCTCACAGGGGGGATTGAAAAAACTGTTTTTT.

The genes are TRBV5-6 and TRBJ2-5; D gene unclear. From germline, CDR1 is SGHDT and CDR2 YYEEEE. Trimming left V 2 bases short and J 4 bases short, with 21 bases between. The CDR3 extends over 17 amino acids. CDR3 residues: CASSFGGPANLVETQYF. Here the CDR3 DNA reads TGTGCCAGCAGCTTCGGTGGCCCGGCAAACCTAGTAGAGACCCAGTACTTC.

This clone showed up just a few times. V gene TRBV28 combines with J gene TRBJ1-5, with D maybe TRBD1 (5 bases). Germline values: CDR1 MDHEN, CDR2 SYDVKM. V was clipped by 8 bases and J by 4 bases, with 15 bases between them. This CDR3 is 14 amino acids long. CDR3 sequence reads: CASLIDRNNQPQHF. As DNA, the CDR3 is TGTGCCAGCTTGATCGACAGAAATAATCAGCCCCAGCATTTT.

The chain is built from TRBV27 and TRBJ1-5; D is unclear. The CDR3 contains 14 residues. The germline V and J ends were trimmed by 3 bases and 2 bases, with 8 bases remaining between them. Germline V gene sequence: CDR1 MNHEY, CDR2 SMNVEV (reference sequence). CDR3 nucleotides: TGTGCCAGCAGTTTGGTGGCGGGCAATCAGCCCCAGCATTTT. Its translation is CASSLVAGNQPQHF.